The 14 T cell receptor beta chains presented below share a single source sample, sequenced in a study of Graves' ophthalmopathy and Graves' hyperthyroidism. As the template, RNA transcripts were used to amplify TCR beta CDR3 regions. A first-round RT-PCR used HTBI primers, followed by a second-round multiplex PCR. Via MiXCR, TCRdb re-called the multiplex PCR reads, giving one row per CDR3 protein. The sample includes about 620,000 distinct CDR3 sequences, over 20% seen only once; the top ten take around 6.9%. Sequencing was done on a sample of peripheral blood. These receptors originate from a woman younger than 30 with stable Graves' hyperthyroidism. Some clones in this sample may be carry-over from other donors' samples.

This clonotype was counted many times. The chain carries TRBV6-6 and TRBJ2-7; 9 positions match TRBD2. Germline V gives CDR1 MNHNY, CDR2 SVGAGI (reference sequence). V lost 10 bases, J lost 4 bases, and 8 bases stayed unmatched. CDR3 length equals 13 residues. CDR3 sequence (DNA): TGTGCCACCCGAGCGGGGGGCTTGTACGAGCAGTACTTC. Protein sequence: CATRAGGLYEQYF.

V gene TRBV28 combines with J gene TRBJ2-7, with a weak D call TRBD2 (5 bases). CDR1 is MDHEN, CDR2 SYDVKM, per germline. This CDR3 has 14 residues. V lost 3 bases and J 7 bases, leaving 16 bases between the germline ends. This CDR3 reads CASSLTATPGEQYF. The CDR3 DNA reads as TGTGCCAGCAGTTTGACGGCAACCCCGGGGGAGCAGTACTTC.

CDR3 in amino acids: CASSPYGRHQPQHF. The CDR3 nucleotides read TGTGCCAGCAGTCCCTACGGGAGGCATCAGCCCCAGCATTTT. This sequence joins TRBV28 and TRBJ1-5, with D unresolved. Germline assignment: CDR1 MDHEN and CDR2 SYDVKM. The CDR3 extends over 14 amino acids. Trimming left V 5 bases short and J 5 bases short, with 13 bases between.

This clonotype was observed at least ten times. J is TRBJ1-1 and V is TRBV6-5; D is ambiguous. V dropped 5 bases and J dropped 5 bases, with 9 bases sitting between them. Germline values: CDR1 MNHEY, CDR2 SVGAGI. The CDR3 is made up of 12 amino acids. The chain's CDR3 is CASSTPGTEAFF. CDR3 bases: TGTGCCAGCAGTACTCCTGGGACTGAAGCTTTCTTT.

This clonotype appeared many times. The chain couples TRBV6-1 to TRBJ1-5; TRBD1 aligns across 11 bases. CDR1 is MNHNS, CDR2 SASEGT, per germline. CDR3 length: 16 amino acids. V was pared by 4 bases and J by 3 bases, with 5 bases of the junction left unmatched. In DNA, the CDR3 is TGTGCCAGCAGTGGGACAGGGGGCGCGAACAATCAGCCCCAGCATTTT. The encoded protein is CASSGTGGANNQPQHF.

This clonotype has just a few counts. This sequence may be a read error, since a much larger clone differs from it by one base. The V and J genes are TRBV6-5 and TRBJ1-6; D unresolved. The CDR3 has 13 amino acids. From germline, CDR1 is MNHEY and CDR2 SVGAGI. The CDR3 nucleotides are TGTGCCAGCAGTTACGAGGTGGATTCACACCTCCACTTT. Translation: CASSYEVDSHLHF.

This clonotype was recorded many times. The rearrangement links TRBV5-1 to TRBJ2-2; no clear D gene. Trimming pared 4 bases from V and 2 bases from J, leaving 9 bases between. This CDR3 has 14 amino acids. The germline gives CDR1 SGHRS, CDR2 YFSETQ. The CDR3 is CASSPTRNTGELFF. CDR3 bases: TGCGCCAGCAGCCCGACACGAAACACCGGGGAGCTGTTTTTT.

In this sample, this clonotype turned up many times. This CDR3 is CASSLVGGGNQETQYF. For the CDR3, the DNA is TGTGCCAGCAGCTTAGTTGGGGGAGGCAATCAAGAGACCCAGTACTTC. The chain uses TRBV11-2 and TRBJ2-5, with a weak D call TRBD2 (6 bases). Per germline, CDR1 SGHAT and CDR2 FQNNGV. The CDR3 is 16 amino acids. V was trimmed by 1 base and J by 2 bases, leaving 14 bases between them.

The rearrangement joins TRBV6-1 to TRBJ1-1; the D gene is possibly TRBD1 (5 bases). The CDR3 spans 15 residues. Germline V lookup: CDR1 MNHNS, CDR2 SASEGT. V was trimmed by 2 bases and J by 3 bases, leaving 13 bases between them. In nucleotides, the CDR3 is TGTGCCAGCAGTGAACGTCCGGGGACGGACACTGAAGCTTTCTTT. Amino acid sequence: CASSERPGTDTEAFF.

The table lists this clonotype with many counts. The genes are TRBV12-5 and TRBJ1-2, with D uncertain. Trimming removed 6 bases at V and 8 bases at J, with 16 bases between. Germline V lookup: CDR1 LGHNT, CDR2 FRNRAP. The CDR3 runs to 13 residues. The CDR3 here is CASGPSGRHGYTF. The CDR3 DNA sequence: TGTGCTAGTGGCCCCTCGGGCCGGCACGGCTACACCTTC. Full variable domain (outside the CDR3, taken from reference TRBV12-5 and TRBJ1-2): DARVTQTPRHKVTEMGQEVTMRCQPILGHNTVFWYRQTMMQGLELLAYFRNRAPLDDSGMPKDRFSAEMPDATLATLKIQPSEPRDSAVYFCASGPSGRHGYTFGSGTRLTVV.

Ten or more counts support this clonotype. The chain has TRBV12-3 or TRBV12-4 and TRBJ1-3, with D hard to call. The length of the CDR3 is 13 residues. Between the trimmed V and J ends, which lost 8 bases and 5 bases, there was a span of 13 bases. The CDR3 protein is CASRAVLRNTIYF. CDR3 nucleotide sequence: TGTGCCAGCCGTGCAGTTCTCCGAAACACCATATATTTT.

This clonotype was seen repeatedly, ten times or more. V usage is TRBV7-2 and J usage is TRBJ2-7; 8 positions match TRBD1. Germline CDR1 is SGHTA and CDR2 is FQGNSA. Germline trimming cut 5 bases from V and 3 bases from J; bases unmatched to any gene: 6. CDR3 length: 14 amino acids. CDR3 loop: CASSTDRGNYEQYF. CDR3 coding DNA: TGTGCCAGCAGCACCGACAGGGGAAACTACGAGCAGTACTTC.

Ten or more counts support this clonotype. The chain recombines TRBV10-3 with TRBJ2-7; D call uncertain. The CDR3 consists of 12 residues. V was cut by 6 bases and J by 5 bases, with 11 bases left in between. Germline V gene data show CDR1 as ENHRY and CDR2 as SYGVKD. CDR3 region: CAISPDWNEQYF. CDR3 DNA: TGTGCCATCAGCCCAGACTGGAACGAGCAGTACTTC.

The rearrangement joins TRBV6-5 to TRBJ1-2, with a possible D match to TRBD1 (5 bases). The V end lost 0 bases, the J end lost 8 bases, and 10 bases lay between the germline ends. Germline-derived CDR1 and CDR2 are MNHEY and SVGAGI. There are 13 residues in the CDR3. The DNA of the CDR3 is TGTGCCAGCAGTTACTCCCCAGGGACCGGCTACACCTTC. It yields the protein CASSYSPGTGYTF.